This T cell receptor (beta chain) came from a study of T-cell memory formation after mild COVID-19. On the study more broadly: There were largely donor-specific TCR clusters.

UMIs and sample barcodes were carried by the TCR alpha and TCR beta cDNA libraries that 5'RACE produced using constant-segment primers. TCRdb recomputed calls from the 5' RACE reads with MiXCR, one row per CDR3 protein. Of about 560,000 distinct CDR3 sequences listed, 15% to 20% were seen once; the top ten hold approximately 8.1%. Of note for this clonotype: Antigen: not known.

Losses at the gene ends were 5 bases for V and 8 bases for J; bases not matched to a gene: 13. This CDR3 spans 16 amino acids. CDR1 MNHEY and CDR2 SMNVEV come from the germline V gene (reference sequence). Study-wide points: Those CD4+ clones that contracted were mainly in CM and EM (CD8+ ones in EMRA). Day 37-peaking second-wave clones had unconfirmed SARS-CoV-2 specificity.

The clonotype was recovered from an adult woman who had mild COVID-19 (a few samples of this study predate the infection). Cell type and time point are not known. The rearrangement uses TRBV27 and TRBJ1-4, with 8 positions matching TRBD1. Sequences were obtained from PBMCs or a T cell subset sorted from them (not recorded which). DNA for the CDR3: TGTGCCAGCAGTGCTCCATTAACAGGGGGGAGCGAAAAACTGTTTTTT. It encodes CASSAPLTGGSEKLFF.